This TCR beta chain was identified during a study of control samples from healthy donors and cancer patients. Libraries were prepared by immunoSEQ multiplex PCR; TCRdb keeps only in-frame clonotypes and omits some of them. This table has under 15,000 clones, 88% appearing once. Germline CDR1 is SGHNT and CDR2 is YYREEE (reference sequence). The CDR3 covers 15 residues. Trimming shortened V by 4 bases and J by 1 base, and 11 bases separated the two germline ends. This sequence joins TRBV5-4 and TRBJ2-2; the D is unclear. The sequence derives from a male donor with melanoma. The sample consisted of formalin-fixed, paraffin-embedded tissue. The CDR3 is CASSPVRQNTGELFF. CDR3 DNA: TGTGCCAGCAGCCCGGTACGGCAGAACACCGGGGAGCTGTTTTTT.